A selection of T cell receptor beta chains follows, all from one sample in a study. Each CDR3 protein gets one entry after TCRdb re-called the 5' RACE reads with MiXCR. Seen here are about 62,000 distinct CDR3 sequences, 30% observed once, and the top ten hold about 2.5%. The sample comprised tumor-infiltrating naive CD4+ T cells sorted from the breast tumor. Receptors originate from a female donor with breast cancer. The CDR3 runs from the conserved cysteine through the conserved F or W. A D gene is named only where the DNA matches it firmly. Clone size is shown for a subset of rows, as once, few, many or a class of expanded clone.

TRBV9	.	few	TRBJ2-3	CASSAGRQGRTDTQYF	TGTGCCAGCAGCGCCGGCAGGCAGGGTAGAACAGATACGCAGTATTTT
TRBV6-1	TRBD1	.	TRBJ1-2	CASRDRVGGYTF	TGTGCCAGCAGGGACAGGGTTGGAGGCTACACCTTC
TRBV5-1	.	.	TRBJ1-1	CASSLTANTEAFF	TGCGCCAGCAGCTTGACAGCGAACACTGAAGCTTTCTTT
TRBV5-1	TRBD2	many	TRBJ2-2	CASSQTSVVTGELFF	TGCGCCAGCAGCCAGACTAGCGTAGTCACCGGGGAGCTGTTTTTT
TRBV5-1	.	few	TRBJ1-2	CASSSDSVYGYTF	TGCGCCAGCAGCTCGGACAGTGTGTATGGCTACACCTTC
TRBV20-1	.	.	TRBJ2-2	CSAAAWTGELFF	TGCAGTGCGGCGGCGTGGACCGGGGAGCTGTTTTTT
TRBV5-1	.	many	TRBJ2-1	CASSRENEQFF	TGCGCCAGCAGCAGAGAGAATGAGCAGTTCTTC
TRBV7-9	TRBD2	.	TRBJ2-1	CASSLSGGAREQFF	TGTGCCAGCAGCTTAAGCGGGGGGGCCCGTGAGCAGTTCTTC
TRBV5-1	.	many	TRBJ1-1	CASSLGQKNTEAFF	TGCGCCAGCAGCCTTGGACAGAAGAACACTGAAGCTTTCTTT
TRBV4-3	.	.	TRBJ1-1	CASSQEGRGGTEAFF	TGCGCCAGCAGCCAAGAGGGGAGAGGAGGGACTGAAGCTTTCTTT
TRBV10-3	.	many	TRBJ2-3	CATTSSSIGADTQYF	TGTGCCACCACGAGTTCCTCGATTGGGGCAGATACGCAGTATTTT
TRBV12-3/TRBV12-4	.	.	TRBJ1-1	CASSWTLNTEAFF	TGTGCCAGCAGTTGGACCCTCAACACTGAAGCTTTCTTT
TRBV5-5	TRBD2	.	TRBJ2-7	CASSGDYSSYEQYF	TGTGCCAGCAGCGGGGACTACAGCTCCTACGAGCAGTACTTC
TRBV6-2/TRBV6-3	.	many	TRBJ2-3	CASSYHKGPGVESQDTQYF	TGTGCCAGCAGTTACCATAAGGGCCCTGGCGTAGAGTCACAAGATACGCAGTATTTT
TRBV4-2	TRBD1	.	TRBJ1-4	CASSQDPGRGLGEKLFF	TGTGCCAGCAGCCAAGACCCGGGCAGGGGGCTAGGTGAAAAACTGTTTTTT
TRBV20-1	TRBD1	few	TRBJ1-4	CSAMTGGSEKLFF	TGCAGTGCTATGACAGGGGGCAGTGAAAAACTGTTTTTT
TRBV20-1	.	.	TRBJ1-1	CSARQPNTEAFF	TGCAGTGCTCGCCAACCGAACACTGAAGCTTTCTTT
TRBV30	.	.	TRBJ2-7	CAWKAGFGGEQYF	TGTGCCTGGAAAGCGGGTTTCGGTGGCGAGCAGTACTTC
TRBV20-1	TRBD2	medium-sized	TRBJ2-1	CSAPIAGVGNEQFF	TGCAGTGCGCCGATAGCGGGAGTAGGGAATGAGCAGTTCTTC
TRBV15	.	few	TRBJ2-2	CATSRDRRQGGGELFF	TGTGCCACCAGCAGAGATCGGAGGCAGGGAGGCGGGGAGCTGTTTTTT
TRBV15	.	many	TRBJ2-5	CATSRDSVGQETQYF	TGTGCCACCAGCAGAGATTCGGTCGGCCAAGAGACCCAGTACTTC
TRBV6-5	.	few	TRBJ2-3	CASRSSRTTDTQYF	TGTGCCAGCAGATCCTCGCGAACCACAGATACGCAGTATTTT
TRBV5-1	.	many	TRBJ1-2	CASSLAGTGGGYTF	TGCGCCAGCAGCTTGGCTGGTACAGGAGGTGGCTACACCTTC
TRBV10-3	.	.	TRBJ2-6	CAISARRASSGAYVLTF	TGTGCCATCAGTGCGCGGAGGGCGAGCTCTGGGGCCTACGTCCTGACTTTC
TRBV7-9	.	.	TRBJ1-1	CASSLRGKLEAFF	TGTGCCAGCAGCTTGAGGGGGAAGCTTGAAGCTTTCTTT
TRBV3-1	TRBD1	.	TRBJ2-1	CASSQDVGDRGDNEQFF	TGTGCCAGCAGCCAAGATGTTGGGGACAGGGGCGACAATGAGCAGTTCTTC